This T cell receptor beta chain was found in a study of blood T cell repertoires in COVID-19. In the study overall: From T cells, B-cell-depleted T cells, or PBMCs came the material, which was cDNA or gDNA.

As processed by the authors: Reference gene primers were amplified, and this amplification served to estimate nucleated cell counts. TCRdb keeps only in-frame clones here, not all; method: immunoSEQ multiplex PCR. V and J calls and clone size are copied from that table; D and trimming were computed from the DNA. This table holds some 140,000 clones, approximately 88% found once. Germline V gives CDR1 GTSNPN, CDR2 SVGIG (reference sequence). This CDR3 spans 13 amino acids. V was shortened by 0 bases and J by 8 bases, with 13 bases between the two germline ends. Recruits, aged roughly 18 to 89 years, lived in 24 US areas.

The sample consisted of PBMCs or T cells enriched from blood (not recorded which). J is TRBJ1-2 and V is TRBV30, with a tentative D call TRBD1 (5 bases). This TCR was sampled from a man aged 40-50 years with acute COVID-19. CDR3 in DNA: TGTGCCTGGAGTGTACACAGGCTGGTGGGCTACACCTTC. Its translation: CAWSVHRLVGYTF.